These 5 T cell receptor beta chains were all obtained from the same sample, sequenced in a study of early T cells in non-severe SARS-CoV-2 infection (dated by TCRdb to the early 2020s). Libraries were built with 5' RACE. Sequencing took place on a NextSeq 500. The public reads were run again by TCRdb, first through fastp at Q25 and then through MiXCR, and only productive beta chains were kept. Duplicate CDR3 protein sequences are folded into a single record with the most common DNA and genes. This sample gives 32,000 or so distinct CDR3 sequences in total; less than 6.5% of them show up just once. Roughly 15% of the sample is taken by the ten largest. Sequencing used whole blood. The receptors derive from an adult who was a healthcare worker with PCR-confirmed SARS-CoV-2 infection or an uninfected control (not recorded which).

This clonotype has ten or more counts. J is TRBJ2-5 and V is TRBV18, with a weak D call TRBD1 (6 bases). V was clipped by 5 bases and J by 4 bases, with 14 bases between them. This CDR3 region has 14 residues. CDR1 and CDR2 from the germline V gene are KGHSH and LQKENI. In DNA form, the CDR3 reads TGTGCCAGCTCATCATCAGGGGTAGGAGAGACCCAGTACTTC. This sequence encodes CASSSSGVGETQYF.

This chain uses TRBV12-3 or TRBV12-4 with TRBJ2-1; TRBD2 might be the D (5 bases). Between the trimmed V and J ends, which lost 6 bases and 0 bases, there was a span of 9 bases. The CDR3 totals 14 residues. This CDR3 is CASRSGSSYNEQFF. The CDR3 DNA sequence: TGTGCCAGCAGATCGGGGAGCTCCTACAATGAGCAGTTCTTC.

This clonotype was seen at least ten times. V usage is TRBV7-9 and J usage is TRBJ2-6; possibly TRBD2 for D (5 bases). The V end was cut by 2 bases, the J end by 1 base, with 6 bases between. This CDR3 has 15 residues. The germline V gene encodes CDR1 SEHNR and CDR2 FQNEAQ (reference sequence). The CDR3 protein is CASSLTGSGANVLTF. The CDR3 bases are TGTGCCAGCAGCTTAACGGGATCTGGGGCCAACGTCCTGACTTTC.

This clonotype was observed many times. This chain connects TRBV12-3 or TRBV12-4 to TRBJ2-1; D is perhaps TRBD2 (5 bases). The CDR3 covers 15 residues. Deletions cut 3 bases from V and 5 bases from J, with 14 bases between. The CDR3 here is CASSFSDWKHNEQFF. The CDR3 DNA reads TGTGCCAGCAGTTTTTCGGACTGGAAACACAATGAGCAGTTCTTC.

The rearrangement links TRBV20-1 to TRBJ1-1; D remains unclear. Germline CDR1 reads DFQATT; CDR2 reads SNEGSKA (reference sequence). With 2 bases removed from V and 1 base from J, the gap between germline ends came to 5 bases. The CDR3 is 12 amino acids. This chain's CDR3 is CSARWGNTEAFF. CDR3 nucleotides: TGCAGTGCTAGATGGGGGAACACTGAAGCTTTCTTT.